The 17 T cell receptor beta chains below come from one sample, sequenced in a study of blood T cell repertoires in COVID-19. Using immunoSEQ multiplex PCR, the repertoire was profiled, and TCRdb retains in-frame clones only, with some absent. The table has 110,000 or so clones, around 90% seen once; the top ten hold 2.4%. The specimen was peripheral blood. The receptors shown here come from a human donor in a cohort sampled during active COVID-19.

V usage is TRBV6-6 and J usage is TRBJ1-1; 11 bases agree with TRBD1. The CDR3 has 16 residues. Germline trimming cut 2 bases from V and 5 bases from J; bases unmatched to any gene: 7. From germline, CDR1 is MNHNY and CDR2 SVGAGI (reference sequence). Here the CDR3 DNA reads TGTGCCAGCAGTTACGATGGACAGGGGGCAGGGACTGAAGCTTTCTTT. Amino acids: CASSYDGQGAGTEAFF.

The chain recombines TRBV19 with TRBJ1-1, with TRBD1 matching over 8 bases. Germline loops: CDR1 LNHDA, CDR2 SQIVND (reference sequence). This CDR3 has 15 residues. After removal of 6 bases from V and 4 bases from J, the junction contained 10 bases not matched to a gene. The chain's CDR3 is CASRNPGQVGTEAFF. DNA for the CDR3: TGTGCCAGTAGAAACCCGGGACAGGTGGGCACTGAAGCTTTCTTT.

The V call is TRBV25-1, the J call TRBJ1-4; 8 nucleotides match TRBD1. Losses at the gene ends were 4 bases for V and 8 bases for J; bases not matched to a gene: 9. The germline V gene encodes CDR1 MGHDK and CDR2 SYGVNS. This CDR3 is built from 15 residues. CDR3 region: CASSVPGGQREKLFF. The CDR3 DNA reads as TGTGCCAGCAGTGTCCCAGGGGGCCAGCGAGAAAAACTGTTTTTT.

CDR3 residues: CASSSPTSGSMTAYNEQFF. CDR3 nucleotide sequence: TGTGCCAGCAGTTCACCTACTAGCGGGAGCATGACGGCCTACAATGAGCAGTTCTTC. The V gene is TRBV27, the J gene TRBJ2-1, with 11 bases identical to TRBD2. With V trimmed by 4 bases and J by 2 bases, 13 bases remained unmatched. The CDR3 covers 19 residues. Germline-derived CDR1 and CDR2 are MNHEY and SMNVEV (reference sequence).

The chain joins TRBV27 to TRBJ1-4, with TRBD1 identical over 10 bases. Looked up from germline, CDR1 is MNHEY and CDR2 is SMNVEV (reference sequence). The V segment lost 5 bases and the J segment 7 bases; nucleotides outside the gene matches: 1. The CDR3 runs 13 residues. CDR3 nucleotides: TGTGCCAGCAGTCGGGACAGGGGTGAAAAACTGTTTTTT. Protein: CASSRDRGEKLFF.

The chain has TRBV19 and TRBJ2-2, with TRBD1 as a possible D gene (5 bases). Trimming removed 10 bases from V and 9 bases from J, with 12 bases in between. The CDR3 has 11 residues. Germline loops: CDR1 LNHDA, CDR2 SQIVND (reference sequence). The CDR3 bases are TGTGCCACCCTTTGGGGCAGGGAGCTGTTTTTT. Translating gives CATLWGRELFF.

The chain couples TRBV6-5 to TRBJ2-3, with D perhaps matching TRBD2 (5 bases). The germline V gene has CDR1 MNHEY and CDR2 SVGAGI. The V end lost 4 bases, the J end lost 6 bases, and 11 bases lay between the germline ends. There are 13 residues in the CDR3. The CDR3 DNA reads TGTGCCAGCAGTTTGGACTCTGGGGATACGCAGTATTTT. Protein product: CASSLDSGDTQYF.

This clone has a handful of counts. The chain carries TRBV4-1 and TRBJ1-6; D is perhaps TRBD1 (5 bases). The germline CDR1 and CDR2 sequences are MGHRA and YSYEKL. The CDR3 sequence is 16 residues long. V was pared by 0 bases and J by 3 bases, with 9 bases between. The CDR3 loop is CASSQEGRDYNSPLHF. CDR3 in DNA: TGCGCCAGCAGCCAAGAAGGCAGGGACTATAATTCACCCCTCCACTTT.

This clone has just one count. The chain joins TRBV18 to TRBJ1-5, with D perhaps matching TRBD1 (6 bases). The CDR3 has 15 residues. CDR1 and CDR2 (germline): KGHSH, LQKENI. Trimming took 2 bases from V and 4 from J, leaving 12 bases between them. CDR3 nucleotides: TGTGCCAGCTCACCAGGGGGGGCCGGGAATCAGCCCCAGCATTTT. Residues: CASSPGGAGNQPQHF. Using reference TRBV18 and TRBJ1-5 for the parts outside the CDR3, the full variable domain is NAGVMQNPRHLVRRRGQEARLRCSPMKGHSHVYWYRQLPEEGLKFMVYLQKENIIDESGMPKERFSAEFPKEGPSILRIQQVVRGDSAAYFCASSPGGAGNQPQHFGDGTRLSIL.

The V call is TRBV2, the J call TRBJ2-7; no clear D gene. The V gene lost 3 bases and the J gene lost 2 bases, with 5 bases spanning the gap. The CDR3 has 12 residues. Germline CDR1 SNHLY, CDR2 FYNNEI. CDR3 DNA: TGTGCCAGCAGTGAGAGTACCTACGAGCAGTACTTC. It encodes CASSESTYEQYF.

This rearrangement joins TRBV28 to TRBJ1-6; D possibly corresponds to TRBD1 (5 bases). Between the trimmed V and J ends, which lost 2 bases and 6 bases, there was a span of 8 bases. The V gene's germline CDR1 is MDHEN and CDR2 SYDVKM. The CDR3 is made up of 14 amino acids. CDR3 residues: CASSLGGGNSPLHF. The CDR3 DNA reads TGTGCCAGCAGTTTAGGCGGGGGTAATTCACCCCTCCACTTT. Full variable domain (outside the CDR3, taken from reference TRBV28 and TRBJ1-6): DVKVTQSSRYLVKRTGEKVFLECVQDMDHENMFWYRQDPGLGLRLIYFSYDVKMKEKGDIPEGYSVSREKKERFSLILESASTNQTSMYLCASSLGGGNSPLHFGNGTRLTVT.

This chain connects TRBV19 to TRBJ1-1; TRBD1 is a possible D gene (6 bases). V was shortened by 11 bases and J by 7 bases, with 20 bases between the two germline ends. The CDR3 extends over 13 amino acids. Germline V CDR1 and CDR2: LNHDA, SQIVND (reference sequence). In nucleotides, the CDR3 is TGTGCCTGCAGAAAAACAGGGTTGGGTGAAGCTTTCTTT. Protein product: CACRKTGLGEAFF.

The chain recombines TRBV18 with TRBJ1-5, with D possibly TRBD1 on 5 matching bases. Germline CDR1 reads KGHSH; CDR2 reads LQKENI. The CDR3 totals 14 residues. V was trimmed by 3 bases and J by 2 bases, leaving 8 bases between them. The CDR3 DNA reads TGTGCCAGCTCACCGGGGGGAGGCAATCAGCCCCAGCATTTT. This codes for CASSPGGGNQPQHF.

The sample holds one count of this clone. The chain is built from TRBV19 and TRBJ1-5; the match to TRBD1 covers 7 bases. Trimming at V came to 6 bases and at J to 4 bases, leaving 9 bases not matched to a gene. The CDR3 totals 15 residues. The germline V gene encodes CDR1 LNHDA and CDR2 SQIVND (reference sequence). The CDR3 is CASSAGGVWNQPQHF. In DNA, the CDR3 is TGTGCCAGTAGCGCAGGGGGTGTCTGGAATCAGCCCCAGCATTTT. Drawing the rest from reference TRBV19 and TRBJ1-5, the complete variable domain is DGGITQSPKYLFRKEGQNVTLSCEQNLNHDAMYWYRQDPGQGLRLIYYSQIVNDFQKGDIAEGYSVSREKKESFPLTVTSAQKNPTAFYLCASSAGGVWNQPQHFGDGTRLSIL.

As to this clone: Other DNA variants within this sample encode the same CDR3. The gene calls are TRBV27 and TRBJ2-5, with 8 positions matching TRBD1. Trimming removed 5 bases from V and 2 bases from J; junction bases left unmatched: 4. CDR1 and CDR2 (germline): MNHEY, SMNVEV (reference sequence). The CDR3 runs to 14 residues. Written as DNA, the CDR3 is TGTGCCAGCAGTCCCGACAGGGGTCAAGAGACCCAGTACTTC. Protein: CASSPDRGQETQYF.

This clone was counted a single time. The chain recombines TRBV5-3 with TRBJ1-5, with D possibly matching TRBD1 (5 bases). TRBV5-3 is an open reading frame whose function is uncertain. Trimming stripped 1 base from V and 10 bases from J, with 9 bases between. This CDR3 contains 12 residues. CDR3 loop: CARSLIRVPQHF. CDR3 sequence (DNA): TGTGCCAGAAGCTTGATCAGGGTCCCCCAGCATTTT.

For the CDR3, the DNA is TGTGCCTGGAGTGGGGAGGCGAATGAGCAGTTCTTC. Protein product: CAWSGEANEQFF. This chain uses TRBV30 with TRBJ2-1; a possible D gene is TRBD2 (6 bases). The CDR3 runs to 12 residues. Germline CDR1 reads GTSNPN; CDR2 reads SVGIG (reference sequence). The V end lost 1 base, the J end lost 7 bases, and 8 bases lay between the germline ends.